This T cell receptor (beta chain) was found in a study of cytomegalovirus exposure and HLA in healthy donors. Study-wide results and caveats: The authors enumerated roughly 180 TCR beta chains as linked to cytomegalovirus. Later on, a genetic analysis was performed. It linked a missense variant in DCLRE1C with V- and J-gene trimming of TCR beta.

Trimming removed 1 base from V and 6 bases from J, with 12 bases in between. CDR1 MNHNS and CDR2 SASEGT come from the germline V gene. The CDR3 runs to 15 residues. The PCR ran on 60 Vbeta and 13 Jbeta primers. Generated by immunoSEQ multiplex PCR, the TCRdb table keeps only in-frame clones and is missing some. The repertoire includes over 110,000 clones, approximately 78% of them detected once, and about 3.2% sits in the top ten. With respect to this clone: Its matching antigen is unknown.

This receptor was taken from a female donor in good health and CMV-seronegative. Sequencing was carried out using PBMCs. The gene calls are TRBV6-1 and TRBJ2-2, with unresolved D. DNA for the CDR3: TGTGCCAGCAGTGAAGTGAGATTGAGGTCCGGGGAGCTGTTTTTT. This sequence encodes CASSEVRLRSGELFF.